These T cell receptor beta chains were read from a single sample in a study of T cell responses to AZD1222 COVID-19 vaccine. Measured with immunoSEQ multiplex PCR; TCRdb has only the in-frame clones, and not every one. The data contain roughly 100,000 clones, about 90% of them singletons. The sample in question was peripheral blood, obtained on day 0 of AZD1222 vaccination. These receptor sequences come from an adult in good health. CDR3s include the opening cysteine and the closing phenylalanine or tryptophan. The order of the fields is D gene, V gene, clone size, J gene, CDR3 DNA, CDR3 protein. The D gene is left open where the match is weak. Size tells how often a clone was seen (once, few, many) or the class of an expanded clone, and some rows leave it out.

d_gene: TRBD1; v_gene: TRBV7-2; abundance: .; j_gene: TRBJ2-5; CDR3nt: TGTGCCAGCACCCCCTGGGGACAGCCCCAAGAGACCCAGTACTTC; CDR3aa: CASTPWGQPQETQYF
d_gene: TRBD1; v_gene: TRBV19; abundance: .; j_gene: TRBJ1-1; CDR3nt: TGTGCCAGTAGTATACGGGAGACAGGGCCGAACACTGAAGCTTTCTTT; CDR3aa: CASSIRETGPNTEAFF
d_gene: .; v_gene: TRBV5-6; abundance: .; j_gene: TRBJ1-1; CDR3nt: TGTGCCAGCAGCTTGGAACGGGTTTACACTGAAGCTTTCTTT; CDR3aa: CASSLERVYTEAFF
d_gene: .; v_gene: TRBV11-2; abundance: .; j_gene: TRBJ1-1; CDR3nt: TGTGCCAGCAGCTTAGATAGGGGGGCGAACACTGAAGCTTTCTTT; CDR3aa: CASSLDRGANTEAFF
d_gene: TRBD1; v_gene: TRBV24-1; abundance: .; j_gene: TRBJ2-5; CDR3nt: TGTGCCACCAGTGATACAAACCAGGGGGCGCAGGAGACCCAGTACTTC; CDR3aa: CATSDTNQGAQETQYF
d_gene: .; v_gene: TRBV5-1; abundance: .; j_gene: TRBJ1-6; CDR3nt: TGCGCCAGCAGCTTTGGCAGTTTATCACCCCTCCACTTT; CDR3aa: CASSFGSLSPLHF
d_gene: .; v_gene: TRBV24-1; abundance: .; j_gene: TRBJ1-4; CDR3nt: TGTGCCACCAGGGGGCAGGTCGATGAAAAACTGTTTTTT; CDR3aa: CATRGQVDEKLFF
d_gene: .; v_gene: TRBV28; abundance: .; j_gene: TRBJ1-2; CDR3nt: TGTGCCAGCAGTTTTGAGGGTTTTGGCTATGGCTACACCTTC; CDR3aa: CASSFEGFGYGYTF
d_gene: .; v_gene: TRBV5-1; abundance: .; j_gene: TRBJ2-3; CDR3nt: TGCGCCAGCGTCCCAGGGCGAGGAACAGATACGCAGTATTTT; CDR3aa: CASVPGRGTDTQYF
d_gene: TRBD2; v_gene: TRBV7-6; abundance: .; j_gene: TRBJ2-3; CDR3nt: TGTGCCAGCAGCCCCGGGACTAGCCCATCTACGCAGTATTTT; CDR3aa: CASSPGTSPSTQYF
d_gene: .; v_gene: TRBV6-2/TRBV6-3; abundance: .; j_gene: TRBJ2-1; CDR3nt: TGTGCCAGCAGTTTCGACACCGGGAATCGCTACAATGAGCAGTTCTTC; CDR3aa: CASSFDTGNRYNEQFF
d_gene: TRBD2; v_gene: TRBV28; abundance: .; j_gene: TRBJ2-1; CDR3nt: TGTGCCAGCAGTCTCCCGGGCGGGAGAGCAAATGAGCAGTTCTTC; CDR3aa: CASSLPGGRANEQFF
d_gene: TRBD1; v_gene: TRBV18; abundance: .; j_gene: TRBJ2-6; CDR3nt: TGTGCCAGCTCACCACGTCAGGTACAGGGGGCGTATGGGGCCAACGTCCTGACTTTC; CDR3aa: CASSPRQVQGAYGANVLTF
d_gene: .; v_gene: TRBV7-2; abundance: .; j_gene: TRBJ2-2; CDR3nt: TGTGCCAGCAGCTTGGAAGTAAACACCGGGGAGCTGTTTTTT; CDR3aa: CASSLEVNTGELFF
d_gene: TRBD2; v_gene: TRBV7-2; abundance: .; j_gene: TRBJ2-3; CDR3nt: TGTGCCAGCAGCTTAGTGCCCTCACTAGCGGGAGCGGTAGATACGCAGTATTTT; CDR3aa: CASSLVPSLAGAVDTQYF
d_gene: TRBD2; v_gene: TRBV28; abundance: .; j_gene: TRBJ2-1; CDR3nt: TGTGCCAGCAGTTTGGGGAGTAGCGGGGCACTCTACAATGAGCAGTTCTTC; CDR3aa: CASSLGSSGALYNEQFF
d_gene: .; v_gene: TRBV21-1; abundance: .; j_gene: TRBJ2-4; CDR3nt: TGTGCCAGGGACAGGGGTAAAGCCAAAAACATTCAGTACTTC; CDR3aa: CARDRGKAKNIQYF
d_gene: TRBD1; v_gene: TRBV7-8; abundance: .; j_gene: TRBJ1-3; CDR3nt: TGTGCCAGCAGCGCAATCACAGGGGGTACTGGAAACACCATATATTTT; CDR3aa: CASSAITGGTGNTIYF
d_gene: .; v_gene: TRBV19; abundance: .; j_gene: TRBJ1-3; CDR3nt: TGTGCCAGTAGTATAATGGGTACCGGAAACACCATATATTTT; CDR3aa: CASSIMGTGNTIYF
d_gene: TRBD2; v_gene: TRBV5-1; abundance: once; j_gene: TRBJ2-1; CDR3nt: TGCGCCAGCAGCAGGGATAGCGGGAGCTACAATGAGCAGTTCTTC; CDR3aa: CASSRDSGSYNEQFF
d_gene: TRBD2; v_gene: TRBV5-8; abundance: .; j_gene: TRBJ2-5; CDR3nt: TGTGCCAGCAGCGTACTAGCGGGAGGGCCGGTGTGGGTCCAAGAGACCCAGTACTTC; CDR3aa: CASSVLAGGPVWVQETQYF
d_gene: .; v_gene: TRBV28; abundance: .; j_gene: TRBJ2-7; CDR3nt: TGTGCCAGCCGAGAAAAGGGGGCGGGGACGTCCTACGAGCAGTACTTC; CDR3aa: CASREKGAGTSYEQYF
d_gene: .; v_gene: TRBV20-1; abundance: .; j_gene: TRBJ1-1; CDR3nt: TGCAGTGCTAGAGACAGGGGAAGAGCTTTCTTT; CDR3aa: CSARDRGRAFF
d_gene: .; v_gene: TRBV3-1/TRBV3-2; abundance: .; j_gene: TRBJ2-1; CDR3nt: TGTGCCAGCAGCCGGGGCGAGGCTTCTAGCTCCTACAATGAGCAGTTCTTC; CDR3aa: CASSRGEASSSYNEQFF
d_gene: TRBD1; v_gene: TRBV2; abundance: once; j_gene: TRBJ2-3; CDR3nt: TGTGCCAGCAGTGAGGAAGGACAGGGTGGAGATACGCAGTATTTT; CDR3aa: CASSEEGQGGDTQYF
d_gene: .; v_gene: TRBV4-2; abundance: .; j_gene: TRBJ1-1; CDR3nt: TGTGCCAGCAGCCCCGACGGTGGGATGAACACTGAAGCTTTCTTT; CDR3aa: CASSPDGGMNTEAFF
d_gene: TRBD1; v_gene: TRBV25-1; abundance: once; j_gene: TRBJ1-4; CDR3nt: TGTGCCAGCAGCCCTCGTATCGACAGGGGACTGTTTTTT; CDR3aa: CASSPRIDRGLFF
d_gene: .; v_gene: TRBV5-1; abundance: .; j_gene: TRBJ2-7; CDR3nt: TGCGCCAGCAGCTTCGAAGGGGAGCAGTACGAGCAGTACTTC; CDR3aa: CASSFEGEQYEQYF
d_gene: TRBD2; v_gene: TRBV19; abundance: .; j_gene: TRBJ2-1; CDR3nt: TGTGCCAGTAGCCGTCGGGCTAGCGGGATTAGAAATGAGCAGTTCTTC; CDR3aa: CASSRRASGIRNEQFF
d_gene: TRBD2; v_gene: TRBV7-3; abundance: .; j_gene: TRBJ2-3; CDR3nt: TGTGCCAGCAGCTTAACGGCTAGCGGGGGCGGGAACACAGATACGCAGTATTTT; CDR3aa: CASSLTASGGGNTDTQYF
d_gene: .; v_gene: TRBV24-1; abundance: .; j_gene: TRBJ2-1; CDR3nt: TGTGCCACCAGTGATTTTGGGGGCGACTCCGATGAGCAGTTCTTC; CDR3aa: CATSDFGGDSDEQFF
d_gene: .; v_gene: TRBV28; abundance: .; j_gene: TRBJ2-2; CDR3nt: TGTGCCAGCAGTTTAGCAGAAGAGGACACCGGGGAGCTGTTTTTT; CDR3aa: CASSLAEEDTGELFF
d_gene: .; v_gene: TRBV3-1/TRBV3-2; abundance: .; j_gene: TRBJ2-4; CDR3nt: TGTGCCAGCAGCCAAGAGGAAGCCAAAAACATTCAGTACTTC; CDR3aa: CASSQEEAKNIQYF
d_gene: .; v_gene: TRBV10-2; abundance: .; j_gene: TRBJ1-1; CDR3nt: TGCGCCAGCAGTGAGGCCAGGGTAAGGACTGAAGCTTTCTTT; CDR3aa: CASSEARVRTEAFF
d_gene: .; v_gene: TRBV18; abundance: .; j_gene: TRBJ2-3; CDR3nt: TGTGCCAGCTCACCAGGAGGTCGGGGAGGAACAGATACGCAGTATTTT; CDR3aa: CASSPGGRGGTDTQYF
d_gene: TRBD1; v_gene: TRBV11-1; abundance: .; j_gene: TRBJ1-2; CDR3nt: TGTGCCAGCAGCTTTCCGGGACAGGACTACTATGGCTACACCTTC; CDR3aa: CASSFPGQDYYGYTF
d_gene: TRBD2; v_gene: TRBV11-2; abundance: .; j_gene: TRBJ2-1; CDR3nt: TGTGCCAGCAGCCCTCAGGGGGGACTAGCTAGTGAGCAGTTCTTC; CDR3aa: CASSPQGGLASEQFF
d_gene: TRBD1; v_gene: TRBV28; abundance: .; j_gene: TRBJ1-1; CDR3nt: TGTGCCAGCAGTTTAATGGTACGGGACAGGGAAAGGTGGAACACTGAAGCTTTCTTT; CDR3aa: CASSLMVRDRERWNTEAFF
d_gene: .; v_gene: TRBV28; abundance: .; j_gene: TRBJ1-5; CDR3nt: TGTGCCAGCAGTTTAGGGGGGCCCGGGCTACAGCATTTT; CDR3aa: CASSLGGPGLQHF
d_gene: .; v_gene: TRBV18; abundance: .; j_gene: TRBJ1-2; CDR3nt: TGTGCCAGCTCGCTGGGGGGTAACTATGGCTACACCTTC; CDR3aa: CASSLGGNYGYTF
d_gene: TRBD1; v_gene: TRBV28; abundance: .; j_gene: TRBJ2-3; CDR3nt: TGTGCCAGCAGTTTCTCAGGGGGCGGCGCAGATACGCAGTATTTT; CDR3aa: CASSFSGGGADTQYF